These 24 T cell receptor beta chains share one sample of origin, sequenced in a study of identical twins. TCRdb re-analysed the 5' RACE reads in MiXCR, keeping a single row per CDR3 protein. This table holds roughly 290,000 distinct CDR3 sequences, just under 9.5% found once. This sample also belongs to another study, concerning yellow fever vaccine responses in identical twins.

Sequencing used CD8+ T cells sorted from blood. The receptors here all came from a woman between 18 and 29 years old in good health.

In its sample, this clonotype was seen a few times. The chain employs TRBV28 and TRBJ2-1; D is unclear. Germline CDR1 MDHEN, CDR2 SYDVKM. The V end lost 4 bases, the J end lost 0 bases, and 13 bases lay between the germline ends. CDR3 length: 16 amino acids. The CDR3 DNA sequence: TGTGCCAGCAGTTCGTTGCCGAGGAGCTCCTACAATGAGCAGTTCTTC. Amino acid sequence: CASSSLPRSSYNEQFF.

The table lists this clonotype with many counts. The chain joins TRBV11-2 to TRBJ2-1; 8 bases fit TRBD2. In germline, CDR1 is SGHAT, CDR2 FQNNGV. Trimming removed 6 bases from V and 5 bases from J; junction bases left unmatched: 15. This CDR3 comprises 17 residues. The CDR3 loop is CASRDIELAGPDNEQFF. The CDR3 bases are TGTGCCAGCAGGGACATAGAGCTAGCGGGTCCGGACAATGAGCAGTTCTTC.

In this sample, this clonotype turned up a few times. The chain is built from TRBV6-2 or TRBV6-3 and TRBJ2-5; D may correspond to TRBD1 or TRBD2 (5 bases each). V was cut by 6 bases and J by 4 bases, with 9 bases left in between. CDR3 length: 12 amino acids. Germline values: CDR1 MNHEY, CDR2 SVGEGT. In DNA form, the CDR3 reads TGTGCCAGCAGCCGGGACCGAGAGACCCAGTACTTC. Translating gives CASSRDRETQYF.

Ten or more counts support this clonotype. The genes are TRBV5-6 and TRBJ2-3, with D possibly TRBD2 on 6 matching bases. The germline V and J ends were trimmed by 0 bases and 1 base, with 9 bases remaining between them. The V gene's germline CDR1 is SGHDT and CDR2 YYEEEE. The CDR3 covers 15 residues. CDR3 bases: TGTGCCAGCAGCTTGGCTTCGGGAGGCACAGATACGCAGTATTTT. It yields the protein CASSLASGGTDTQYF.

This clonotype was found a few times. As DNA, the CDR3 is TGTGCCAGCAGTGAAGGGCAGAGCAATCAGCCCCAGCATTTT. It codes for CASSEGQSNQPQHF. The V call is TRBV2, the J call TRBJ1-5; no definite D call. Per germline, CDR1 SNHLY and CDR2 FYNNEI. Trimming took off 1 base at V and 1 base at J, with 5 bases between the two ends. This CDR3 is 14 amino acids long.

V gene TRBV20-1 combines with J gene TRBJ1-1; D is possibly TRBD1 (6 bases). Germline CDR1 DFQATT, CDR2 SNEGSKA (reference sequence). Trimming shortened V by 6 bases and J by 0 bases, and 17 bases separated the two germline ends. CDR3 length equals 15 residues. The CDR3 DNA reads TGCAGTGCCACAGGGTACGGGGGTGTGAACACTGAAGCTTTCTTT. Translating it yields CSATGYGGVNTEAFF.

This clonotype was counted many times. The rearrangement links TRBV20-1 to TRBJ2-1; D tentatively reads TRBD1 or TRBD2 (5 bases each). This CDR3 is built from 11 residues. The germline V gene has CDR1 DFQATT and CDR2 SNEGSKA (reference sequence). The V gene lost 6 bases and the J gene lost 7 bases, with 10 bases spanning the gap. The CDR3 region has the DNA TGCAGTGCGAACGGGGCTAATGAGCAGTTCTTC. This gives the protein CSANGANEQFF.

The chain has TRBV15 and TRBJ2-3; unclear D gene. V lost 6 bases, J lost 3 bases, and 16 bases lay in between. The CDR3 has 15 amino acids. Germline lookup yields CDR1 LNHNV and CDR2 YYDKDF (reference sequence). Here the CDR3 DNA reads TGTGCCACCAGTAACGGCGGAGCTACTACAGATACGCAGTATTTT. Translation gives CATSNGGATTDTQYF.

This clonotype was seen a few times. This chain connects TRBV12-3 or TRBV12-4 to TRBJ1-2; TRBD1 matches at 9 bases. This CDR3 region has 12 residues. V was clipped by 6 bases and J by 12 bases; unmatched bases: 8. The CDR3 bases are TGTGCCAGCAGCCAAACCGGGACAGGGCACACCTTC. It yields the protein CASSQTGTGHTF.

This clonotype was recorded many times. The DNA of the CDR3 is TGTGCCAGCAGCGGAGTGTGGCAGGGAGAAGAGACCCAGTACTTC. Translated, it gives CASSGVWQGEETQYF. The V and J genes are TRBV11-2 and TRBJ2-5; possibly TRBD1 or TRBD2 for D (5 bases each). V lost 5 bases and J lost 3, with 16 bases in between. Germline V gene data show CDR1 as SGHAT and CDR2 as FQNNGV. The CDR3 length is 15 residues.

Turning to this clonotype: This sequence may be a read error, since a much larger clone differs from it by one base. The chain links TRBV20-1 to TRBJ2-7, with TRBD2 as a possible D gene (6 bases). The germline V gene encodes CDR1 DFQATT and CDR2 SNEGSKA (reference sequence). The CDR3 is made up of 14 amino acids. V was pared by 0 bases and J by 2 bases, with 11 bases between. The DNA for the CDR3 is TGCAGTGCTAGAGAACTAGCCTGGCCCTACGAGCAGTACTTC. It encodes CSARELAWPYEQYF.

This clonotype has a count of ten or more. CDR3 residues: CASSLHRLNTEAFF. DNA of the CDR3: TGTGCCAGCAGTTTACACAGACTAAACACTGAAGCTTTCTTT. The rearrangement uses TRBV28 and TRBJ1-1; D unresolved. The CDR3 consists of 14 residues. Per the germline V gene, CDR1 is MDHEN and CDR2 is SYDVKM. V was trimmed by 2 bases and J by 2 bases, leaving 9 bases between them.

This clonotype has just a few counts. The chain joins TRBV24-1 to TRBJ2-5; 7 nucleotides align to TRBD1. This CDR3 has 17 amino acids. From germline, CDR1 is KGHDR and CDR2 SFDVKD. The J segment lost 3 bases and the V segment lost 3 bases, leaving 12 bases of the junction unmatched. The DNA of the CDR3 is TGTGCCACCAGTGATCAAATGGGACAGTGGGACGAAGAGACCCAGTACTTC. Translating it yields CATSDQMGQWDEETQYF.

This clonotype has a handful of counts. The chain couples TRBV28 to TRBJ1-1; D gene unclear. Germline V lookup: CDR1 MDHEN, CDR2 SYDVKM. CDR3 length: 10 amino acids. The ends were cut back, 10 bases at V and 1 base at J, with 4 bases in the middle. The DNA for the CDR3 is TGTGCCACCTCGAACACTGAAGCTTTCTTT. This sequence encodes CATSNTEAFF.

This clonotype was found a few times. The chain joins TRBV5-6 to TRBJ2-3, with D possibly being TRBD1 or TRBD2 (5 bases each). The CDR3 extends over 15 amino acids. The germline V gene encodes CDR1 SGHDT and CDR2 YYEEEE. Between the trimmed V and J ends, which lost 0 bases and 3 bases, there was a span of 11 bases. The CDR3 protein is CASSLAHEGTDTQYF. The CDR3 coding sequence is TGTGCCAGCAGCTTGGCCCACGAGGGGACAGATACGCAGTATTTT.

This clonotype was counted a few times. The chain joins TRBV7-9 to TRBJ2-5; TRBD2 matches at 7 bases. Germline V lookup: CDR1 SEHNR, CDR2 FQNEAQ (reference sequence). The CDR3 has 17 residues. Trimming removed 4 bases from V and 5 bases from J; junction bases left unmatched: 16. CDR3 region: CASSSALVGGQRETQYF. CDR3 in DNA: TGTGCCAGCAGCTCGGCTTTAGTGGGAGGGCAGAGGGAGACCCAGTACTTC. Full variable domain (outside the CDR3, taken from reference TRBV7-9 and TRBJ2-5): DTGVSQNPRHKITKRGQNVTFRCDPISEHNRLYWYRQTLGQGPEFLTYFQNEAQLEKSRLLSDRFSAERPKGSFSTLEIQRTEQGDSAMYLCASSSALVGGQRETQYFGPGTRLLVL.

The rearrangement uses TRBV10-2 and TRBJ1-4, with D possibly matching TRBD1 (5 bases). The CDR3 totals 14 residues. CDR1 and CDR2 from the germline V gene are WSHSY and SAAADI. V was pared by 5 bases and J by 8 bases, with 15 bases between. This CDR3 reads CASSPGFSAEKLFF. CDR3 nucleotide sequence: TGCGCCAGCAGTCCAGGGTTCTCTGCCGAAAAACTGTTTTTT.

The chain has TRBV12-3 or TRBV12-4 and TRBJ2-7; 7 nucleotides line up with TRBD2. CDR3 length: 13 amino acids. V was clipped by 5 bases and J by 6 bases; unmatched bases: 7. DNA for the CDR3: TGTGCCAGCAGTCCACCGTGGGGGGGCGAGCAGTACTTC. This encodes CASSPPWGGEQYF.

This clonotype was counted only a few times. The chain combines TRBV7-2 with TRBJ2-5; 7 bases agree with TRBD1. Germline CDR1 SGHTA, CDR2 FQGNSA. This CDR3 contains 15 residues. V gave up 2 bases and J gave up 4 bases; unmatched junction bases: 7. The CDR3 DNA follows: TGTGCCAGCAGCTTAACACAGGGGTTGGGAGAGACCCAGTACTTC. Protein: CASSLTQGLGETQYF.

This clonotype has just a few counts. V usage is TRBV6-4 and J usage is TRBJ2-7; TRBD1 matches 9 bases. The germline V gene encodes CDR1 MRHNA and CDR2 SNTAGT. CDR3 length equals 13 residues. The CDR3 DNA is TGTGCTCCGGCAGGGGACAGGGACATCGAGCAGTACTTC. Translated, it gives CAPAGDRDIEQYF.

This clonotype was observed at least ten times. The genes are TRBV7-9 and TRBJ1-2; 8 positions agree with TRBD1. Germline V gives CDR1 SEHNR, CDR2 FQNEAQ (reference sequence). This CDR3 region has 14 residues. V shed 6 bases and J 4 bases; nucleotides not matched to a gene: 7. As DNA, the CDR3 is TGTGCCAGCAGTTCCGGACAGGGTGTCTATGGCTACACCTTC. Translated: CASSSGQGVYGYTF.

This clonotype was counted at least ten times. The V gene is TRBV20-1, the J gene TRBJ2-7; perhaps TRBD2 as D (6 bases). CDR3 length: 14 residues. The V end was cut by 3 bases, the J end by 1 base, with 13 bases between. Germline V gene lookup returns CDR1 DFQATT and CDR2 SNEGSKA (reference sequence). The CDR3 protein is CSARFLAFSYEQYF. The CDR3 coding sequence is TGCAGTGCTAGGTTCCTAGCGTTTTCCTACGAGCAGTACTTC.

This clonotype appeared a few times. V and J are TRBV4-1 and TRBJ2-7; no definite D call. The CDR3 runs to 14 residues. With 3 bases removed from V and 9 bases from J, the gap between germline ends came to 18 bases. CDR1 is MGHRA and CDR2 is YSYEKL in the germline V gene. CDR3 residues: CASSHTPGLGPQYF. As DNA, the CDR3 is TGCGCCAGCAGCCATACCCCCGGATTGGGTCCGCAGTACTTC.

This clonotype was counted only a few times. The gene calls are TRBV6-1 and TRBJ1-1, with D maybe TRBD1 (5 bases). Germline-derived CDR1 and CDR2 are MNHNS and SASEGT. There are 15 residues in the CDR3. Trimming removed 7 bases at V and 0 bases at J, with 15 bases between. The DNA of the CDR3 is TGTGCCAGCACCACCTCGGGGGGGATGAACACTGAAGCTTTCTTT. It translates to CASTTSGGMNTEAFF.